The next 17 T cell receptor beta chains were all read from a single sample in a study of CD8+CD57+ T cells in acquired aplastic anemia. Genomic DNA acted as the template from which TCR beta VDJ combination and CDR3 sequence profiling were carried out. MiXCR was run by TCRdb on the reads, yielding one entry per CDR3 protein. The table lists around 400,000 distinct CDR3 sequences, 55% to 70% of them singletons. Sample: sorted CD4+, CD8+, or CD8+CD57+ T cells (not recorded which) from PBMCs. The origin of the receptors is a human donor in good health, serving as a control.

This clonotype was seen ten or more times. The CDR3 nucleotides read TGTGCCAGCAGCCAAGATTCAGCAGTCCATGAAAAACTGTTTTTT. Protein product: CASSQDSAVHEKLFF. V gene TRBV4-2 combines with J gene TRBJ1-4; the D is unclear. CDR3 size: 15 residues. The germline V gene has CDR1 LGHNA and CDR2 YNFKEQ. Trimming removed 0 bases from V and 6 bases from J, with 11 bases in between.

This clonotype was detected many times. The rearrangement uses TRBV5-5 and TRBJ2-1; D is undetermined. CDR3 length: 14 amino acids. Trimming cost V 2 bases and J 5 bases, with 11 bases left between them. Germline values: CDR1 SGHKS, CDR2 YYEKEE (reference sequence). The CDR3 region is CASSFHSSDNEQFF. The CDR3 DNA follows: TGTGCCAGCAGCTTTCACAGTTCAGACAATGAGCAGTTCTTC.

This clonotype was counted at least ten times. DNA for the CDR3: TGTGCCAGTAGTAGTGGGGGGCCCTACGAGCAGTACTTC. It is translated as CASSSGGPYEQYF. V gene TRBV19 combines with J gene TRBJ2-7; perhaps D is TRBD1 or TRBD2 (6 bases each). Germline V gene data show CDR1 as LNHDA and CDR2 as SQIVND (reference sequence). V was pared by 4 bases and J by 2 bases, with 9 bases between. CDR3 size: 13 residues.

This clonotype was recorded only once. Because the CDR3 is missing its conserved closing phenylalanine or tryptophan, this is likely a read error. No DNA is shown, since the ends of the CDR3 on it are uncertain; the CDR3 is the one TCRdb lists. J is TRBJ1-6 and V is TRBV7-2. A total of 9 residues make up the CDR3, ends included. Germline CDR1 and CDR2: SGHTA and FQGNSA. This CDR3 is CASSSSGGV.

This clonotype was found many times. The chain uses TRBV7-3 and TRBJ2-3; 9 bases fit TRBD1. Germline V gene data show CDR1 as SGHTA and CDR2 as FQGTGA. V lost 5 bases, J lost 4 bases, and 4 bases stayed unmatched. This CDR3 comprises 14 residues. As DNA, the CDR3 is TGTGCCAGCAGCCCGGACAGGGGCGCAGATACGCAGTATTTT. Translation: CASSPDRGADTQYF.

This clonotype was found a few times. The chain is built from TRBV10-3 and TRBJ1-1, with D possibly TRBD1 on 5 matching bases. Germline V gene data show CDR1 as ENHRY and CDR2 as SYGVKD. The V gene lost 2 bases and the J gene lost 3 bases, with 16 bases spanning the gap. The CDR3 is made up of 16 amino acids. In DNA, the CDR3 is TGTGCCATCAGTGAGGGGGCCCTACAGAGGGACACTGAAGCTTTCTTT. Translating gives CAISEGALQRDTEAFF.

This clonotype was recorded at least ten times. The chain carries TRBV9 and TRBJ1-1; tentative D call: TRBD1 (5 bases). V dropped 4 bases and J dropped 0 bases, with 10 bases sitting between them. The length of the CDR3 is 14 residues. CDR1 and CDR2 (germline): SGDLS, YYNGEE. The CDR3 nucleotides read TGTGCCAGCAGCCCAGGGTCGATGAACACTGAAGCTTTCTTT. Protein: CASSPGSMNTEAFF.

V and J are TRBV5-1 and TRBJ2-3; 9 nucleotides agree with TRBD2. V shed 4 bases, J shed 11 bases, and the junction held 20 bases outside the gene matches. The germline CDR1 and CDR2 sequences are SGHRS and YFSETQ. CDR3 length equals 17 residues. This CDR3 reads CASSRQWRGGPPNEQYF. CDR3 in DNA: TGCGCCAGCAGCCGTCAATGGCGGGGGGGCCCCCCCAATGAGCAGTATTTT.

This clonotype occurred a few times. The rearrangement links TRBV10-3 to TRBJ1-5; maybe TRBD1 (5 bases). The CDR3 is 14 amino acids. Per germline, CDR1 ENHRY and CDR2 SYGVKD. V was cut by 10 bases and J by 3 bases, with 16 bases left in between. The CDR3 spells CATALGPLNQPQHF. The CDR3 DNA follows: TGTGCCACCGCTTTGGGACCCCTCAATCAGCCCCAGCATTTT.

The V call is TRBV7-2, the J call TRBJ2-5; TRBD2 agrees at 8 bases. The CDR3 is 16 amino acids. The junction had 13 bases not matched to a gene; V was cut back by 6 bases and J by 4 bases. Germline CDR1 SGHTA, CDR2 FQGNSA. The CDR3 nucleotides read TGTGCCAGCAGTTTAAGACACGCGGGGGGCCGAGAGACCCAGTACTTC. Amino acid sequence: CASSLRHAGGRETQYF.

The sample holds one count of this clonotype. V is TRBV10-3 and J is TRBJ1-2; 7 bases are a match to TRBD1. Trimming cost V 0 bases and J 9 bases; bases outside gene matches: 7. In germline, CDR1 is ENHRY, CDR2 SYGVKD. The CDR3 has 14 residues. In DNA, the CDR3 is TGTGCCATCAGTGAGTCGTTACAGGGGCAACGCTACACCTTC. Translating gives CAISESLQGQRYTF.

This chain connects TRBV7-2 to TRBJ2-1; 9 bases match TRBD2. The germline CDR1 and CDR2 sequences are SGHTA and FQGNSA. V shed 3 bases and J 4 bases; nucleotides not matched to a gene: 7. The length of the CDR3 is 16 residues. CDR3 in DNA: TGTGCCAGCAGCTTGAGGCTAGCGGGGCAGTACAATGAGCAGTTCTTC. It codes for CASSLRLAGQYNEQFF.

Remarks on this clonotype: The conserved phenylalanine or tryptophan normally closing the CDR3 is absent here, so this likely arose from a read error. The rearrangement links TRBV12-3 or TRBV12-4 to TRBJ1-1; 8 nucleotides line up with TRBD1. J lost 3 bases, V lost 3 bases, and 6 bases had no gene match. The CDR3 is 15 amino acids. The CDR3 DNA is TGTGCCAGCAGTTTTTCAGCGACAGGGGACACTGAAGCTTTCCTT. Translation gives CASSFSATGDTEAFL.

The gene calls are TRBV19 and TRBJ1-2; the D gene is possibly TRBD1 (6 bases). V lost 4 bases to trimming and J lost 10 bases, with 16 bases between them. CDR3 length equals 13 residues. In germline, CDR1 is LNHDA, CDR2 SQIVND (reference sequence). This CDR3 is CASSSRTDDAYTF. As DNA, the CDR3 is TGTGCCAGTAGTAGTAGGACAGACGATGCCTACACCTTC.

Ten or more counts support this clonotype. The chain links TRBV5-1 to TRBJ2-7; 9 nucleotides match TRBD1. The CDR3 contains 15 residues. Germline V gene sequence: CDR1 SGHRS, CDR2 YFSETQ. With V trimmed by 4 bases and J by 5 bases, 10 bases remained unmatched. The CDR3 nucleotides are TGCGCCAGCAGCCCGGGGACAGGGAGTGTTCACGAGCAGTACTTC. As protein: CASSPGTGSVHEQYF.

A note on this clonotype: Germline and junction disagree at one end, which may indicate a read error. J is TRBJ1-1 and V is TRBV7-2, with D uncertain. CDR1 is SGHTA and CDR2 is FQGNSA in the germline V gene. This CDR3 contains 14 residues. The DNA of the CDR3 is TGTGCCAGCAGCCCAGTCTCACCCACCTATGGCCAGACCTTC. Encoded protein: CASSPVSPTYGQTF.

This clonotype was recorded only once. The genes are TRBV12-3 or TRBV12-4 and TRBJ2-1; 8 bases are shared with TRBD1. The CDR3 totals 13 residues. The junction had 3 bases not matched to a gene; V was cut back by 6 bases and J by 5 bases. Here the CDR3 reads CASRRDRHNEQFF. Here the CDR3 DNA reads TGTGCCAGCAGACGGGACAGGCACAATGAGCAGTTCTTC.